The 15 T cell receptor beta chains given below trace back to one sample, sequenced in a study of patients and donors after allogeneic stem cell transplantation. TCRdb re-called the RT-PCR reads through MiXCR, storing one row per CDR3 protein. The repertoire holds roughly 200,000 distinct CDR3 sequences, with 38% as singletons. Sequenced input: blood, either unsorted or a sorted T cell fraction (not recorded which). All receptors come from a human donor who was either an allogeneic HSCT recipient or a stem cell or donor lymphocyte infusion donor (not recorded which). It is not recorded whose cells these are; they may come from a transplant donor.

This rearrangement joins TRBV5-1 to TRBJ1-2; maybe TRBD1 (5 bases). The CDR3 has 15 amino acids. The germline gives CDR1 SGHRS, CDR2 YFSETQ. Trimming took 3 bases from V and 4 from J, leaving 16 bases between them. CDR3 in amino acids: CASSSQGEVFYGYTF. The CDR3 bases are TGCGCCAGCAGCTCTCAGGGAGAAGTTTTCTATGGCTACACCTTC.

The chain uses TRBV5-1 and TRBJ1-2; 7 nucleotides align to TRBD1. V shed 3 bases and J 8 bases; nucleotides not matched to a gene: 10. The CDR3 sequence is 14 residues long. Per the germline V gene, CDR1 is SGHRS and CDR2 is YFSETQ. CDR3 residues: CASSYHRGSGGYTF. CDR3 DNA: TGCGCCAGCAGCTACCACAGGGGCTCGGGAGGCTACACCTTC. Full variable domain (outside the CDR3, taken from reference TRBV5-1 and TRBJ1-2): KAGVTQTPRYLIKTRGQQVTLSCSPISGHRSVSWYQQTPGQGLQFLFEYFSETQRNKGNFPGRFSGRQFSNSRSEMNVSTLELGDSALYLCASSYHRGSGGYTFGSGTRLTVV.

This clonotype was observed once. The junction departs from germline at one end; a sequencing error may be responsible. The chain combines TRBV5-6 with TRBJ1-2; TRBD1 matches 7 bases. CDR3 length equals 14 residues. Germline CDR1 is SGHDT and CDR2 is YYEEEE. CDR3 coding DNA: TGTGCCAGCAGCTTCCCGACAGGGTCCTATTGCTACACCTTC. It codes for CASSFPTGSYCYTF.

CDR3 in amino acids: CASSPPPGTEAFF. The CDR3 bases are TGTGCCAGCAGTCCACCCCCGGGCACTGAAGCTTTCTTT. The chain employs TRBV12-3 or TRBV12-4 and TRBJ1-1; no reliable D call. The CDR3 is 13 residues long. Trimming stripped 5 bases from V and 4 bases from J, with 11 bases between.

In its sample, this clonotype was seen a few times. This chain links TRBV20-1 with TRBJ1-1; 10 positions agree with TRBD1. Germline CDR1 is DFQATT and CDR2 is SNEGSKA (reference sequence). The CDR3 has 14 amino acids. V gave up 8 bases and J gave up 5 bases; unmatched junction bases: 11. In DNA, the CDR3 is TGCAGTCCACGGAACGGACAGGGGGGGACTGAAGCTTTCTTT. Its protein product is CSPRNGQGGTEAFF.

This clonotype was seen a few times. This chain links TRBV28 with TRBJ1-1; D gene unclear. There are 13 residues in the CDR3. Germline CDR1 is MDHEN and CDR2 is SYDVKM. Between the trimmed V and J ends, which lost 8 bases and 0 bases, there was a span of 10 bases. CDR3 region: CASGRPMNTEAFF. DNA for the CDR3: TGTGCCAGCGGGAGACCGATGAACACTGAAGCTTTCTTT.

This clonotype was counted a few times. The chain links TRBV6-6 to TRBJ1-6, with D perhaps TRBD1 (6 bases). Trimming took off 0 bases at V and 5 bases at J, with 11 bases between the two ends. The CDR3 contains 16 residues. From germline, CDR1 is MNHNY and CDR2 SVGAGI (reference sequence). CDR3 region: CASSYSGGANNSPLHF. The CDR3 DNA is TGTGCCAGCAGTTACTCTGGGGGGGCAAATAATTCACCCCTCCACTTT.

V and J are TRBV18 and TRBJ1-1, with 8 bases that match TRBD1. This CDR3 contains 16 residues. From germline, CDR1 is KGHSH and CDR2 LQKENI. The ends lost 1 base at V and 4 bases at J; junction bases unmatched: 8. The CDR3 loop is CASSPLRTGSFTEAFF. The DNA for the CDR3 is TGTGCCAGCTCACCACTCAGGACAGGGAGTTTCACTGAAGCTTTCTTT.

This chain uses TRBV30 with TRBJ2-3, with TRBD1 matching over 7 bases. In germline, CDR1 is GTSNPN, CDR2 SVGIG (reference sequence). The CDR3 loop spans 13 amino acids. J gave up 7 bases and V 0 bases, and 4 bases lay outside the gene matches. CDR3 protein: CAWSVDRSYTQYF. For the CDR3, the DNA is TGTGCCTGGAGTGTGGACAGGTCCTATACGCAGTATTTT.

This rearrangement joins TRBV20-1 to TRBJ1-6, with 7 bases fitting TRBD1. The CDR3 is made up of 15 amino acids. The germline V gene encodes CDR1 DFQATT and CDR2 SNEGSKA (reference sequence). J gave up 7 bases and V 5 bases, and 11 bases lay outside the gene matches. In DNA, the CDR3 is TGCAGTGCTGGTGGATATGGACAGGAGAATTCACCCCTCCACTTT. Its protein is CSAGGYGQENSPLHF.

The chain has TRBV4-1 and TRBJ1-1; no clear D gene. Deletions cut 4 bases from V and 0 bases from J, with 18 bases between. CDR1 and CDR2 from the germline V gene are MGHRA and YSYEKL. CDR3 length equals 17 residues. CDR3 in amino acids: CASSPSFRPPLNTEAFF. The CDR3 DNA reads TGCGCCAGCAGCCCTTCCTTTCGACCGCCCTTGAACACTGAAGCTTTCTTT.

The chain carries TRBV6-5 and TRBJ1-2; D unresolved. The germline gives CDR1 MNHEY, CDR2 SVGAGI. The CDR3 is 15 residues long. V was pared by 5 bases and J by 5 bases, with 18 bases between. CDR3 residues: CASSRTPVPGYGYTF. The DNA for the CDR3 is TGTGCCAGCAGTCGTACCCCAGTTCCGGGGTATGGCTACACCTTC.

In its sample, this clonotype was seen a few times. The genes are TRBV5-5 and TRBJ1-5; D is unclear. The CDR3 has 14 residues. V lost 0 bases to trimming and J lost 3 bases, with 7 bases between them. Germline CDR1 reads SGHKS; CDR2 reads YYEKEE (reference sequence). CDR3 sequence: CASSLGPDNQPQHF. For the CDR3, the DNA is TGTGCCAGCAGCTTGGGACCGGACAATCAGCCCCAGCATTTT. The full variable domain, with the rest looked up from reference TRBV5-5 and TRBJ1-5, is DAGVTQSPTHLIKTRGQQVTLRCSPISGHKSVSWYQQVLGQGPQFIFQYYEKEERGRGNFPDRFSARQFPNYSSELNVNALLLGDSALYLCASSLGPDNQPQHFGDGTRLSIL.

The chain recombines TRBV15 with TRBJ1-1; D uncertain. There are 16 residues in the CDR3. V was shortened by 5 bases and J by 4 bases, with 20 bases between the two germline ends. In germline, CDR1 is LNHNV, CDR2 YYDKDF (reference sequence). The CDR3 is CATSGPRPGWSTEAFF. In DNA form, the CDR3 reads TGTGCCACCAGCGGGCCGAGGCCGGGTTGGAGCACTGAAGCTTTCTTT.

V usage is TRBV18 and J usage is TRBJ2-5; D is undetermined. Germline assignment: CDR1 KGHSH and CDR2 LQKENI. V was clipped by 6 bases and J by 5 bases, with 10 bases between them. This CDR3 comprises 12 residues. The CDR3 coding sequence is TGTGCCAGCTCCCCCGAAAGCGAGACCCAGTACTTC. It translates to CASSPESETQYF.